The 11 T cell receptor beta chains presented below share a single source sample, sequenced in a study of blood T cell repertoires in COVID-19. The table came from immunoSEQ multiplex PCR; TCRdb's copy has only in-frame clones and leaves some out. The sample has 140,000 or so clones, more than 80% seen once. The sample taken for sequencing was PBMCs or T cells enriched from blood (not recorded which). The receptor set was obtained from a young woman who had been exposed to COVID-19.

V gene TRBV9 combines with J gene TRBJ2-2; 8 bases align to TRBD2. The CDR3 is made up of 14 amino acids. Per germline, CDR1 SGDLS and CDR2 YYNGEE. V lost 9 bases to trimming and J lost 3 bases; unmatched junction nucleotides: 7. The CDR3 loop reads CATRGGLDTGELFF. Here the CDR3 DNA reads TGTGCCACAAGGGGGGGACTAGACACCGGGGAGCTGTTTTTT.

V is TRBV9 and J is TRBJ2-3; 10 nucleotides agree with TRBD2. The J segment lost 4 bases and the V segment lost 0 bases, leaving 8 bases of the junction unmatched. CDR1 SGDLS and CDR2 YYNGEE come from the germline V gene. The CDR3 runs to 17 residues. CDR3 bases: TGTGCCAGCAGCGTAGGCCCCAGAGCGGGAGGGTCAGATACGCAGTATTTT. This gives the protein CASSVGPRAGGSDTQYF.

This clone was observed a single time. The J gene is TRBJ2-1, the V gene TRBV25-1; D is perhaps TRBD2 (6 bases). Deletions cut 1 base from V and 0 bases from J, with 10 bases between. From germline, CDR1 is MGHDK and CDR2 SYGVNS. The CDR3 loop spans 16 amino acids. CDR3: CASSESQGGSYNEQFF. The DNA of the CDR3 is TGTGCCAGCAGTGAATCTCAGGGAGGCTCCTACAATGAGCAGTTCTTC.

The chain uses TRBV4-3 and TRBJ1-1; D is unclear. V dropped 1 base and J dropped 1 base, with 10 bases sitting between them. CDR1 and CDR2 from the germline V gene are LGHNA and YSLEER. The CDR3 is 15 amino acids. The CDR3 sequence is CASSQGWPRNTEAFF. The CDR3 nucleotides are TGCGCCAGCAGCCAAGGCTGGCCTAGGAACACTGAAGCTTTCTTT.

This clone was seen a single time. The chain recombines TRBV3-1 (or the pseudogene TRBV3-2) with TRBJ2-7; a possible D gene is TRBD2 (6 bases). Deletions cut 5 bases from V and 1 base from J, with 12 bases between. The CDR3 is 14 residues long. From germline, CDR1 is LGHDT and CDR2 YNNKEL (reference sequence). The CDR3 DNA is TGTGCCAGCAGCTCCGGGACTGGATCCTACGAGCAGTACTTC. Its protein is CASSSGTGSYEQYF.

V gene TRBV3-1 (or the pseudogene TRBV3-2) combines with J gene TRBJ2-3; tentative D call: TRBD2 (6 bases). The CDR3 has 15 residues. V was cut by 1 base and J by 3 bases, with 11 bases left in between. CDR1 and CDR2 (germline): LGHDT, YNNKEL (reference sequence). The CDR3 DNA reads TGTGCCAGCAGCCAAGCCCAAGGGAGGACAGATACGCAGTATTTT. It translates to CASSQAQGRTDTQYF.

V usage is TRBV20-1 and J usage is TRBJ1-5, with 7 bases lining up with TRBD1. Germline assignment: CDR1 DFQATT and CDR2 SNEGSKA (reference sequence). The CDR3 has 13 residues. V shed 3 bases, J shed 9 bases, and the junction held 8 bases outside the gene matches. The CDR3 region is CSASGTVSGPQHF. CDR3 DNA sequence: TGCAGTGCTAGTGGGACAGTGAGCGGGCCCCAGCATTTT.

This chain connects TRBV5-8 to TRBJ2-7, with TRBD1 identical over 11 bases. Germline V lookup: CDR1 SGHTS, CDR2 YDEGEE. The CDR3 has 15 residues. V trimming: 4 bases; J trimming: 2 bases; junction bases outside the gene matches: 5. CDR3 bases: TGTGCCAGCAGCCAGGGACAGGGGGAGGCCTACGAGCAGTACTTC. Translated, it gives CASSQGQGEAYEQYF. The full variable domain, its missing parts supplied by reference TRBV5-8 and TRBJ2-7, is EAGVTQSPTHLIKTRGQQATLRCSPISGHTSVYWYQQALGLGLQFLLWYDEGEERNRGNFPPRFSGRQFPNYSSELNVNALELEDSALYLCASSQGQGEAYEQYFGPGTRLTVT.

V and J are TRBV27 and TRBJ2-1; 10 nucleotides align to TRBD1. The V gene's germline CDR1 is MNHEY and CDR2 SMNVEV (reference sequence). This CDR3 spans 15 amino acids. V shed 2 bases, J shed 5 bases, and the junction held 3 bases outside the gene matches. The CDR3 loop is CASSLDRGLDNEQFF. CDR3 in DNA: TGTGCCAGCAGTTTAGACAGGGGGCTTGACAATGAGCAGTTCTTC.

V and J are TRBV28 and TRBJ1-1; TRBD1 is a possible D gene (5 bases). This CDR3 has 15 amino acids. Deletions cut 5 bases from V and 5 bases from J, with 18 bases between. The germline V gene has CDR1 MDHEN and CDR2 SYDVKM. For the CDR3, the DNA is TGTGCCAGCAGTGGCTACAGGTCCGGAGGGACTGAAGCTTTCTTT. Translation: CASSGYRSGGTEAFF.

This clone was counted a single time. The rearrangement uses TRBV3-1 (or the pseudogene TRBV3-2) and TRBJ1-2, with D possibly matching TRBD1 (5 bases). The ends were cut back, 3 bases at V and 3 bases at J, with 8 bases in the middle. Germline V lookup: CDR1 LGHDT, CDR2 YNNKEL (reference sequence). This CDR3 spans 13 amino acids. CDR3 sequence reads: CASSHQGDYGYTF. In DNA form, the CDR3 reads TGTGCCAGCAGCCATCAGGGTGACTATGGCTACACCTTC.